Listed here are 21 T cell receptor beta chains from one sample, sequenced in a study of molecular identifiers for immune sequencing clone quantification. TCRdb recomputed calls from the PCR reads with MiXCR, one row per CDR3 protein. The sample has around 300,000 distinct CDR3 sequences, roughly a quarter seen once. Sequences were obtained from naive CD8+ T cells from blood, with Jurkat cell RNA spiked in. Sample subset: FACS-sorted CD8+CD4-CCR7+CD45RA+ naive T cells. Receptors were obtained from a human donor in good health. Some libraries in this study had Jurkat cell RNA spiked in.

This clonotype was seen more than once but under ten times. V gene TRBV6-5 combines with J gene TRBJ1-3; the D gene is possibly TRBD1 (5 bases). The CDR3 contains 17 residues. Germline V lookup: CDR1 MNHEY, CDR2 SVGAGI. Trimming cost V 1 base and J 1 base, with 14 bases left between them. The CDR3 spells CASSYYSGAGSGNTIYF. The CDR3 nucleotides read TGTGCCAGCAGTTACTACTCTGGGGCAGGGTCTGGAAACACCATATATTTT.

This clonotype was seen repeatedly, ten times or more. This chain connects TRBV5-4 to TRBJ1-4; no firm D call. V gave up 0 bases and J gave up 7 bases, with 7 bases separating them. Germline V CDR1 and CDR2: SGHNT, YYREEE (reference sequence). The CDR3 extends over 13 amino acids. The DNA for the CDR3 is TGTGCCAGCAGCTTGGCAGATAGTGAAAAACTGTTTTTT. Its protein is CASSLADSEKLFF.

Many counts were recorded for this clonotype. The rearrangement joins TRBV11-2 to TRBJ2-3; D is possibly TRBD2 (7 bases). The CDR3 runs 16 residues. V dropped 5 bases and J dropped 0 bases, with 15 bases sitting between them. CDR1 and CDR2 from the germline V gene are SGHAT and FQNNGV. DNA of the CDR3: TGTGCCAGCAGCCCAGGGGAGGGGCTAAGCACAGATACGCAGTATTTT. It codes for CASSPGEGLSTDTQYF.

This clonotype was picked up many times. The chain is built from TRBV4-1 and TRBJ1-2; D not certain. This CDR3 comprises 15 residues. The germline gives CDR1 MGHRA, CDR2 YSYEKL. The germline V and J ends were trimmed by 1 base and 0 bases, with 9 bases remaining between them. The CDR3 region is CASSQVVLTNYGYTF. The DNA of the CDR3 is TGCGCCAGCAGCCAAGTCGTTCTCACTAACTATGGCTACACCTTC.

This rearrangement joins TRBV12-3 or TRBV12-4 to TRBJ2-5; 9 bases fit TRBD2. This CDR3 has 14 amino acids. V dropped 7 bases and J dropped 4; count of bases not matched to a gene: 7. The CDR3 nucleotides are TGTGCCAGCACCCCGGGACTAGCAGGAGAGACCCAGTACTTC. This gives the protein CASTPGLAGETQYF.

This chain uses TRBV20-1 with TRBJ2-3; 8 nucleotides match TRBD2. Germline-derived CDR1 and CDR2 are DFQATT and SNEGSKA (reference sequence). J lost 2 bases, V lost 0 bases, and 7 bases had no gene match. The CDR3 is 16 residues long. The DNA for the CDR3 is TGCAGTGCTAGAGATCAGGTAGCGGGGTTCACAGATACGCAGTATTTT. It encodes CSARDQVAGFTDTQYF.

V and J are TRBV6-5 and TRBJ2-7; D ambiguous. The CDR3 has 17 amino acids. The V end was cut by 0 bases, the J end by 0 bases, with 15 bases between. Per the germline V gene, CDR1 is MNHEY and CDR2 is SVGAGI. CDR3 sequence reads: CASSYSFVPESSYEQYF. The CDR3 region has the DNA TGTGCCAGCAGTTACTCCTTCGTTCCAGAGAGCTCCTACGAGCAGTACTTC.

This clonotype has ten or more counts. V usage is TRBV6-6 and J usage is TRBJ1-4, with 9 bases matching TRBD1. The CDR3 contains 14 residues. V shed 4 bases and J 6 bases; nucleotides not matched to a gene: 3. CDR1 MNHNY and CDR2 SVGAGI come from the germline V gene (reference sequence). The CDR3 protein is CASSSTGGDEKLFF. The CDR3 coding sequence is TGTGCCAGCAGTTCGACAGGGGGGGATGAAAAACTGTTTTTT.

A note on this clonotype: A clone one base away is much larger, so this may be a read error. The chain uses TRBV19 and TRBJ1-6, with TRBD1 matching 7 bases. The CDR3 is 13 amino acids. Germline V gene sequence: CDR1 LNHDA, CDR2 SQIVND (reference sequence). The CDR3 loop reads CASSQGQISPLPF. The CDR3 nucleotides are TGTGCCAGTAGTCAGGGACAGATTTCACCCCTCCCCTTT.

This clonotype was counted at least ten times. The chain links TRBV29-1 to TRBJ2-5; no clear D. The germline gives CDR1 SQVTM, CDR2 ANQGSEA. Trimming removed 7 bases from V and 7 bases from J, with 16 bases in between. The CDR3 sequence is 12 residues long. The CDR3 sequence: CSALRSDGTQYF. Here the CDR3 DNA reads TGCAGCGCTCTTAGGAGCGACGGGACCCAGTACTTC.

This clonotype came up many times. The J gene is TRBJ2-5, the V gene TRBV19; 10 bases line up with TRBD1. CDR1 is LNHDA and CDR2 is SQIVND in the germline V gene (reference sequence). The CDR3 spans 16 residues. With V trimmed by 5 bases and J by 0 bases, 6 bases remained unmatched. Written as DNA, the CDR3 is TGTGCCAGTAGTGTCGGGACAGGGGTTTACCAAGAGACCCAGTACTTC. Protein: CASSVGTGVYQETQYF.

V gene TRBV30 combines with J gene TRBJ2-7, with 7 bases matching TRBD1. Germline values: CDR1 GTSNPN, CDR2 SVGIG (reference sequence). The CDR3 contains 14 residues. With 0 bases clipped from V and 1 base from J, the junction kept 3 bases outside the gene matches. CDR3 sequence: CAWSVPGQSYEQYF. CDR3 coding DNA: TGTGCCTGGAGTGTACCGGGACAGTCCTACGAGCAGTACTTC.

This clonotype was detected ten times or more. The gene calls are TRBV24-1 and TRBJ2-2; D might be TRBD1 (6 bases). The CDR3 is made up of 18 amino acids. CDR1 is KGHDR, CDR2 SFDVKD, per germline. V shed 2 bases and J shed 0 bases, with 15 bases lying between them. In DNA form, the CDR3 reads TGTGCCACCAGTGATTCCCCAGGACAGCCAACGAACACCGGGGAGCTGTTTTTT. Translated, it gives CATSDSPGQPTNTGELFF.

In regard to this clonotype: A read error may explain this, as a much larger clone is one base away. V gene TRBV6-5 combines with J gene TRBJ2-3, with a weak D call TRBD1 (5 bases). From germline, CDR1 is MNHEY and CDR2 SVGAGI. The CDR3 runs to 17 residues. Here the CDR3 DNA reads TGTACCAGCAGTTGGAGCAGGGATGGTGTTAGCACAGATACGCAGTATTTT. The encoded protein is CTSSWSRDGVSTDTQYF.

On this clonotype itself: This could be a read error, since a much larger clone is one nucleotide away. V usage is TRBV5-1 and J usage is TRBJ2-7; unclear D gene. The V end lost 0 bases, the J end lost 5 bases, and 12 bases lay between the germline ends. The CDR3 totals 14 residues. CDR1 and CDR2 from the germline V gene are SGHRS and YFSETQ. The CDR3 DNA follows: TGCGCCAGCAGCTTGGACGGGCTACCTAACGAGCAGTACTTC. This translates into CASSLDGLPNEQYF.

This clonotype was seen many times. The rearrangement links TRBV6-5 to TRBJ1-5; perhaps TRBD1 as D (5 bases). CDR3 length: 13 amino acids. Per the germline V gene, CDR1 is MNHEY and CDR2 is SVGAGI. V dropped 5 bases and J dropped 5 bases, with 10 bases sitting between them. Written as DNA, the CDR3 is TGTGCCAGCAGTGCACAGGAATATCAGCCCCAGCATTTT. Translating it yields CASSAQEYQPQHF.

This clonotype was seen only a few times. J is TRBJ2-3 and V is TRBV4-3; 8 bases map to TRBD2. The trim removed 1 base at V and 4 bases at J, leaving 4 bases unmatched. From germline, CDR1 is LGHNA and CDR2 YSLEER. The CDR3 runs to 15 residues. The CDR3 nucleotides are TGCGCCAGCAGCCAAGCAATAGCGGGGCCAGATACGCAGTATTTT. Translated, it gives CASSQAIAGPDTQYF.

V usage is TRBV30 and J usage is TRBJ1-1, with a tentative D call TRBD1 (5 bases). In germline, CDR1 is GTSNPN, CDR2 SVGIG (reference sequence). V lost 8 bases to trimming and J lost 1 base, with 14 bases between them. The CDR3 loop spans 13 amino acids. DNA for the CDR3: TGTGCCGGGACCGATGTACAGAACACTGAAGCTTTCTTT. Residues: CAGTDVQNTEAFF.

Comments on this clonotype: The CDR3 does not close with the conserved phenylalanine or tryptophan, likely indicating a read error. This chain connects TRBV7-8 to TRBJ1-5, with no clear D. This CDR3 contains 13 residues. V was shortened by 1 base and J by 5 bases, with 6 bases between the two germline ends. Germline V gives CDR1 SGHVS, CDR2 FQNEAQ. The CDR3 DNA follows: TGTGCCAGCAGCTTAGTCAGTCATCAGCCCCAGCATTCT. This encodes CASSLVSHQPQHS.

At least ten counts were recorded for this clonotype. The J gene is TRBJ1-1, the V gene TRBV29-1, with D possibly TRBD1 on 5 matching bases. CDR3 length: 14 residues. V gave up 0 bases and J gave up 1 base, with 9 bases separating them. From germline, CDR1 is SQVTM and CDR2 ANQGSEA. In DNA form, the CDR3 reads TGCAGCGTTGAAGATCAGACAGAGAACACTGAAGCTTTCTTT. As protein: CSVEDQTENTEAFF.

As to this clonotype: A single base separates this from a much larger clone, so it may be a read error. The J gene is TRBJ2-7, the V gene TRBV27, with TRBD2 as a possible D gene (5 bases). Per germline, CDR1 MNHEY and CDR2 SMNVEV (reference sequence). The germline V and J ends were trimmed by 5 bases and 6 bases, with 14 bases remaining between them. This CDR3 is built from 13 residues. The CDR3 region has the DNA TGTGCCAGCAGTCCAGGACTCTGGCCCGAGCAGTACTTC. Protein sequence: CASSPGLWPEQYF.